This T cell receptor (beta chain) was identified in a study of a mutant IDH1 vaccine in newly diagnosed glioma. Data came from immunoSEQ multiplex PCR; TCRdb stores just in-frame clones and leaves some out. The table shows about 32,000 clones, with approximately 78% occurring only once. A remark on this clone: What it binds is unknown.

The ends were cut back, 3 bases at V and 3 bases at J, with 9 bases in the middle. Germline-derived CDR1 and CDR2 are MNHEY and SMNVEV (reference sequence). The CDR3 has 15 amino acids. Time point described: week 35, safety follow-up. In the vaccine, a single dose held 300 ug of the mutant IDH1 20-mer peptide, along with topical imiquimod. The receptor comes from a woman between 40 and 55 years old with glioma. Sequences were derived from PBMCs, sampled from a glioma patient whose treatment included an IDH1 peptide vaccine. The V call is TRBV27, the J call TRBJ1-6; a possible D gene is TRBD1 (5 bases). CDR3 bases: TGTGCCAGCAGTTTCGACAGCCGCTATAATTCACCCCTCCACTTT. Residues: CASSFDSRYNSPLHF.